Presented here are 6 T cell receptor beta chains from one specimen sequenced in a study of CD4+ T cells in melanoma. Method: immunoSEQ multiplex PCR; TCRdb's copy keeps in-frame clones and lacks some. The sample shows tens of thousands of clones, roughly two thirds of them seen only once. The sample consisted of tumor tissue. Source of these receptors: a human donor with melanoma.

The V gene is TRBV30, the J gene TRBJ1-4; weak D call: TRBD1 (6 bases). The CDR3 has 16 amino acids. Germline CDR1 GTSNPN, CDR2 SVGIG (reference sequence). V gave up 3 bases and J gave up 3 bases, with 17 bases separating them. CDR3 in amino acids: CAWRDPGARANEKLFF. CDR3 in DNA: TGTGCCTGGAGAGACCCGGGGGCGCGGGCTAATGAAAAACTGTTTTTT.

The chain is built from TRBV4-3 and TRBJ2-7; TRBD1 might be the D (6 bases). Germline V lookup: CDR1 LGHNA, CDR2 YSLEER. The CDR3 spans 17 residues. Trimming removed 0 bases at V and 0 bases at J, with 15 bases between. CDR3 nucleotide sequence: TGCGCCAGCAGCCAAGAACGAGCCGGGACAAGCTCCTACGAGCAGTACTTC. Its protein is CASSQERAGTSSYEQYF.

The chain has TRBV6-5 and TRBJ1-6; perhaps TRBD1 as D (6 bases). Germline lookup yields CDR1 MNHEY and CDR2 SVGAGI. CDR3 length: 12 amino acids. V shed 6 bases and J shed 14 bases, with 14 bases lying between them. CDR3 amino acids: CASRTGFSSLHF. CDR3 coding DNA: TGTGCCAGCAGGACAGGTTTTTCGTCCCTCCACTTT.

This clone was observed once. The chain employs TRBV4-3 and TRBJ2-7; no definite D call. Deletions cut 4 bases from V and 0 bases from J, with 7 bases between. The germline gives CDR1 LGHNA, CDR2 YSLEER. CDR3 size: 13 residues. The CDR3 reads CASSPSPSYEQYF. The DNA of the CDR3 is TGCGCCAGCAGCCCCAGCCCCTCCTACGAGCAGTACTTC.

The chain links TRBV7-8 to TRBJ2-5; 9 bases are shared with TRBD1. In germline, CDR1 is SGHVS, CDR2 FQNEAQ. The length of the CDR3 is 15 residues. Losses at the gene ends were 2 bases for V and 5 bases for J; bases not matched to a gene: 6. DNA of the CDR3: TGTGCCAGCAGCTTAAGGACAGGGGCGAGGGAGACCCAGTACTTC. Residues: CASSLRTGARETQYF.

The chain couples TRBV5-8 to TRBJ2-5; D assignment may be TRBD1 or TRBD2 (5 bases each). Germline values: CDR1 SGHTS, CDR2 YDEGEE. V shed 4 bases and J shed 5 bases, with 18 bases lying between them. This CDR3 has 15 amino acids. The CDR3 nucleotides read TGTGCCAGCAGCGTCGGGACCGGGTCTGGGGAGACCCAGTACTTC. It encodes CASSVGTGSGETQYF.